The text below deals with one T cell receptor beta chain. This specimen belongs to a study of blood T cell repertoires in COVID-19. Across the study: COVID-19 samples, acute and convalescent, were from the United States, Italy and Spain. T cells, B-cell-depleted T cells, or PBMCs provided the cDNA or gDNA that served as material.

Some clones are missing from TCRdb's copy, which holds only in-frame ones; the method was immunoSEQ multiplex PCR. The repertoire holds over 100,000 clones, with about 89% as singletons. V dropped 6 bases and J dropped 2; count of bases not matched to a gene: 9. Germline values: CDR1 LNHDA, CDR2 SQIVND (reference sequence). The CDR3 is 15 amino acids. The sequencing input was peripheral blood. The receptor was isolated from a man aged 35-49 years with acute or convalescent COVID-19. The V gene is TRBV19, the J gene TRBJ2-7, with 8 bases fitting TRBD2. The CDR3 spells CASRLRAGETYEQYF. The CDR3 region has the DNA TGTGCCAGTAGGCTCAGAGCGGGGGAAACCTACGAGCAGTACTTC.